This entry lists 6 T cell receptor beta chains sequenced from one sample in a study of CD8 T cells in Susac syndrome. With random hexamers, 0.5 to 1 ug RNA was reverse transcribed. TCRdb processed the immunoSEQ multiplex PCR reads anew with MiXCR; each CDR3 protein has one entry. The sample yields 150,000 to 160,000 distinct CDR3 sequences, around 95% seen once. The sequenced sample was CD8+ T cells from PBMCs. These receptors were obtained from a human donor with multiple sclerosis.

The CDR3 bases are TGTGCCTGGAGTTCCCCATGGGAGGGGAACTATGGCTACACCTTC. Amino acid sequence: CAWSSPWEGNYGYTF. The chain uses TRBV30 and TRBJ1-2; tentatively, D is TRBD1 (5 bases). The germline V gene has CDR1 GTSNPN and CDR2 SVGIG (reference sequence). Between the trimmed V and J ends, which lost 2 bases and 2 bases, there was a span of 15 bases. The CDR3 is 15 amino acids.

This clonotype was recorded a few times. The chain links TRBV25-1 to TRBJ1-1; 7 nucleotides align to TRBD1. Germline CDR1 and CDR2: MGHDK and SYGVNS. The CDR3 is made up of 12 amino acids. V dropped 6 bases and J dropped 5; count of bases not matched to a gene: 3. CDR3 amino acids: CASRTGRTEAFF. CDR3 DNA: TGTGCCAGCAGGACAGGGAGGACTGAAGCTTTCTTT. The complete variable domain, with remaining parts taken from reference TRBV25-1 and TRBJ1-1, reads EADIYQTPRYLVIGTGKKITLECSQTMGHDKMYWYQQDPGMELHLIHYSYGVNSTEKGDLSSESTVSRIRTEHFPLTLESARPSHTSQYLCASRTGRTEAFFGQGTRLTVV.

This clonotype has only a few counts. The chain carries TRBV19 and TRBJ2-1; a possible D gene is TRBD1 (5 bases). The CDR3 sequence is 13 residues long. The germline CDR1 and CDR2 sequences are LNHDA and SQIVND (reference sequence). Trimming took off 3 bases at V and 4 bases at J, with 7 bases between the two ends. Here the CDR3 reads CASSMTVYNEQFF. The CDR3 DNA reads TGTGCCAGTAGTATGACAGTTTACAATGAGCAGTTCTTC.

The chain has TRBV27 and TRBJ1-1; D ambiguous. CDR3 length equals 16 residues. Deletions cut 1 base from V and 1 base from J, with 13 bases between. Germline values: CDR1 MNHEY, CDR2 SMNVEV (reference sequence). CDR3 DNA sequence: TGTGCCAGCAGTTTATGGCGGCAGACCGCGAACACTGAAGCTTTCTTT. Translating it yields CASSLWRQTANTEAFF.

A single count supports this clonotype. The gene calls are TRBV29-1 and TRBJ2-3, with D hard to call. Per the germline V gene, CDR1 is SQVTM and CDR2 is ANQGSEA. CDR3 length: 10 amino acids. V was cut by 7 bases and J by 6 bases, with 8 bases left in between. The CDR3 DNA is TGCAGCGCGGACCTGGATACGCAGTATTTT. Amino acids: CSADLDTQYF.

The chain is built from TRBV6-5 and TRBJ1-1; D gene uncertain. Deletions cut 6 bases from V and 6 bases from J, with 17 bases between. Germline assignment: CDR1 MNHEY and CDR2 SVGAGI. The CDR3 runs 14 residues. This chain's CDR3 is CASSLPRGKPEAFF. The CDR3, as DNA: TGTGCCAGCAGCCTACCCCGCGGTAAACCTGAAGCTTTCTTT.